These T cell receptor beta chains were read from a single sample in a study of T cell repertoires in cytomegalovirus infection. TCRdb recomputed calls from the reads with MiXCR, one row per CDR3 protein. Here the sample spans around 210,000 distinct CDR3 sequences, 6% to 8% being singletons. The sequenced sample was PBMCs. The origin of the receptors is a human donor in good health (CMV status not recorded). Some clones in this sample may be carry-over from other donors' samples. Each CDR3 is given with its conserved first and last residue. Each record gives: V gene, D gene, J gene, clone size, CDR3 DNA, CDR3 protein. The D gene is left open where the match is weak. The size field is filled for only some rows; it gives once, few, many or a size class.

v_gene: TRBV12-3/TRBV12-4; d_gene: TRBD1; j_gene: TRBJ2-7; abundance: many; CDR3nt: TGTGCCAGCAGTCGTTTCACAGGGGGACAAGGGACCTACGAGCAGTACTTC; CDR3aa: CASSRFTGGQGTYEQYF
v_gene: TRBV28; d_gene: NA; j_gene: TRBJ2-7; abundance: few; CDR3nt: TGTGCCAGCAGTTTATTGGTTACGGCCAGATACGAGCAGTACTTC; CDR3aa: CASSLLVTARYEQYF
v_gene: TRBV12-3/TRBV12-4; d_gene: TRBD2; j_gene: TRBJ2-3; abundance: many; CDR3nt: TGTGCCAGCAGTTTGGTTGCGGGGGGGAGCACAGATACGCAGTATTTT; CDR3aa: CASSLVAGGSTDTQYF
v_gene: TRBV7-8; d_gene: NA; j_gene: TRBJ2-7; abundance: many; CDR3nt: TGTGCCAGCAGCTCCCGACCTGACAGTCACCGAACCTACGAGCAGTACTTC; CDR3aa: CASSSRPDSHRTYEQYF
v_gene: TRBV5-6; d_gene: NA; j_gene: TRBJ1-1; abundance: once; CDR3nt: TGTGCCAGCAGGCCGGGACCGACGAACACTGAAGCTTTCTTT; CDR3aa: CASRPGPTNTEAFF
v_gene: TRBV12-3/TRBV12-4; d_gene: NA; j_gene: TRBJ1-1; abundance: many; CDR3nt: TGTGCCAGCAGTCGGATCTTAGGCACTGAAGCTTTCTTT; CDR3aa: CASSRILGTEAFF
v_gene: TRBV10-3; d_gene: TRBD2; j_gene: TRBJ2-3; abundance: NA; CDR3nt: TGTGCCATCAGTGAGTCGACAGCGGGGGGCACAGATACGCAGTATTTT; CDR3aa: CAISESTAGGTDTQYF
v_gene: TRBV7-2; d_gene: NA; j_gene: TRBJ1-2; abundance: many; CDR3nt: TGTGCCAGCAGCTCCCGGAGCACATATGGCTACACCTTC; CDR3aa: CASSSRSTYGYTF
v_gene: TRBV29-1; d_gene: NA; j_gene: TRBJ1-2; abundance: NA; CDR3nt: TGCAGCGTTGATCGGCAGGCAGGCTACACCTTC; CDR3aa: CSVDRQAGYTF
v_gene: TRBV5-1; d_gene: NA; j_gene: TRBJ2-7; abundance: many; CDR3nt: TGCGCCAGCAGCGCGACCCATGGACAGCTCTACGAGCAGTACTTC; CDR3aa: CASSATHGQLYEQYF
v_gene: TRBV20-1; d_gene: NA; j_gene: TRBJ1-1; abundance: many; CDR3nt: TGCAGTGCTAGCAGGAACACTGAAGCTTTCTTT; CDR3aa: CSASRNTEAFF
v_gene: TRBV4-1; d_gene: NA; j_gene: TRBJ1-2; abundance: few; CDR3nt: TGCGCCAGCAGCCAAGTCTCCAAGGGGTGGCATGGCTACACCTTC; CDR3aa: CASSQVSKGWHGYTF
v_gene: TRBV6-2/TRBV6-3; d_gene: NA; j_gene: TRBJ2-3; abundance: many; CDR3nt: TGTGCCAGCAGCCGAATACCGGGCCCCATCCTAGATACGCAGTATTTT; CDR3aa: CASSRIPGPILDTQYF
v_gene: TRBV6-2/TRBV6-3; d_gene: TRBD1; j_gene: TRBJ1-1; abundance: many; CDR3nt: TGTGCCAGCAGGCCCCGGACAGGTTCTCTAGATGGCACTGAAGCTTTCTTT; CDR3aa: CASRPRTGSLDGTEAFF
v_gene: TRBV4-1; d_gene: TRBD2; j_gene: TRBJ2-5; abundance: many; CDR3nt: TGCGCCAGCAGTCTGACTAGCGGGGGAGAAGAGACCCAGTACTTC; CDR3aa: CASSLTSGGEETQYF
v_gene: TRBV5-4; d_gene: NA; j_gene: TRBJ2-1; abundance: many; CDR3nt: TGTGCCAGCAGCTTGGACGGGGGCCGAGGAAATGAGCAGTTCTTC; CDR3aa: CASSLDGGRGNEQFF
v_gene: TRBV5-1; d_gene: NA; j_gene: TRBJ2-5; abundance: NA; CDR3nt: TGCGCCAGCAGCTTGGCCGGCAGGGAGTACCAAGAGACCCAGTACTTC; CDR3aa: CASSLAGREYQETQYF
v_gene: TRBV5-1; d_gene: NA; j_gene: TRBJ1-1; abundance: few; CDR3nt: TGCGCCAGCAGCTCGGGGGGGGCGGGCGCTGAAGCTTTCTTT; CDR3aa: CASSSGGAGAEAFF
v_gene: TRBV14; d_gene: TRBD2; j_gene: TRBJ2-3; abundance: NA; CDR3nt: TGTGCCAGCAGCCTCTGGCGGGGGGCAGGAGATACGCAGTATTTT; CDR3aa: CASSLWRGAGDTQYF
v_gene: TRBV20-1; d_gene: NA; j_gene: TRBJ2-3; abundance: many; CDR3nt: TGCAGTGCTAGGCCCCCAGCGGCTCGAAGCACAGATACGCAGTATTTT; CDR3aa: CSARPPAARSTDTQYF
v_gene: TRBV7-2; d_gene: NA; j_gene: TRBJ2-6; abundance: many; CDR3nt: TGTGCCAGCAGCTTTAGGGGGTCTGGGGCCAACGTCCTGACTTTC; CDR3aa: CASSFRGSGANVLTF
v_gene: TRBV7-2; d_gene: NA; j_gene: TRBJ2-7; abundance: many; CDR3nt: TGTGCCAGCAGCCCCATGAAGGGGGGTGCCTACGAGCAGTACTTC; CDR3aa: CASSPMKGGAYEQYF
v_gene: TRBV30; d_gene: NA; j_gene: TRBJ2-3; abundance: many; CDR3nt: TGTGCCTGGAAGGGGGGGGGCGGCGGTACGCAGTATTTT; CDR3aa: CAWKGGGGGTQYF
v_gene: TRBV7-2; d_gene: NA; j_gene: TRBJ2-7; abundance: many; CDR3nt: TGTGCCAGCAGCTTCTTTTCTCCGGCGGACGAGCAGTACTTC; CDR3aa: CASSFFSPADEQYF
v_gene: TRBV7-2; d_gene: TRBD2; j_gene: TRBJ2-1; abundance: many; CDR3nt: TGTGCCAGCAGCTTTAGCGGGGGGGCAGGCTCCTACAATGAGCAGTTCTTC; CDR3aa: CASSFSGGAGSYNEQFF
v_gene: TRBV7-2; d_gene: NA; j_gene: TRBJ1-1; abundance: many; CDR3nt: TGTGCCAGCAGCTTACGATCTCAGGGGAGCACTGAAGCTTTCTTT; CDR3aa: CASSLRSQGSTEAFF
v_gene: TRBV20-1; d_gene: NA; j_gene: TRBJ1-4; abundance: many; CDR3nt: TGCAGTGCTACCCTCGGGGAGGATGAAAAACTGTTTTTT; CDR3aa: CSATLGEDEKLFF
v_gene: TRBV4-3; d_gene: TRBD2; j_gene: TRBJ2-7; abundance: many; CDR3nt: TGCGCCAGCAGCCCGCAATTAGCGGGGGCTAGCTCCTACGAGCAGTACTTC; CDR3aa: CASSPQLAGASSYEQYF
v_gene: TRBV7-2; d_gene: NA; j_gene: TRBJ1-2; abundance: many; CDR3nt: TGTGCCAGCAGCCCGAGGACAGAGAACTATGGCTACACCTTC; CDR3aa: CASSPRTENYGYTF
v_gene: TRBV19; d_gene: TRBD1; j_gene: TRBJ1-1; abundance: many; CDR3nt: TGTGCCAGTAGTTCCCGGGACAGGGGCTCGCCCTTTAACACTGAAGCTTTCTTT; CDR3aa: CASSSRDRGSPFNTEAFF
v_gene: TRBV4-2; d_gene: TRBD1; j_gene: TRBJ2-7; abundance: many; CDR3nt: TGTGCCAGCAGCGCCTGGACAGGGAGCTCCTACGAGCAGTACTTC; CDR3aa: CASSAWTGSSYEQYF
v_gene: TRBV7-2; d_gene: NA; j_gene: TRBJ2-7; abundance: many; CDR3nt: TGTGCCAGCAGCTCACCGGTACGTTACGAGCAGTACTTC; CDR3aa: CASSSPVRYEQYF
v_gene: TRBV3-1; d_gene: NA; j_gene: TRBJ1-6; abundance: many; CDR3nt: TGTGCCAGCAGCCAAGGTCATTATAATTCACCCCTCCACTTT; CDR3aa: CASSQGHYNSPLHF
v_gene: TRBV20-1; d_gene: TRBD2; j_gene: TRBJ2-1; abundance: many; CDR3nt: TGCAGTGCTAGAGATCTGGAAAGGACTGGGAGGGCCAATGAGCAGTTCTTC; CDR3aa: CSARDLERTGRANEQFF
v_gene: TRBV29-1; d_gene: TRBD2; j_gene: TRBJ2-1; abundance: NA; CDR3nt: TGCAGCGTGGCTAGCGGGGGGCCCCTTGGCAATGAGCAGTTCTTC; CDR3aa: CSVASGGPLGNEQFF
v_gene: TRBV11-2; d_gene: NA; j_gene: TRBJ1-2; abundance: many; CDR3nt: TGTGCCAGCAGCCGCGGTGTGCTTGGTCAGGATTATGGCTACACCTTC; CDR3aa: CASSRGVLGQDYGYTF
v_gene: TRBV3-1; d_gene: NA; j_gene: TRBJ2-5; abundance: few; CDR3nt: TGTGCCAGCAGCCAAGAGCTCCAAGAGACCCAGTACTTC; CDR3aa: CASSQELQETQYF